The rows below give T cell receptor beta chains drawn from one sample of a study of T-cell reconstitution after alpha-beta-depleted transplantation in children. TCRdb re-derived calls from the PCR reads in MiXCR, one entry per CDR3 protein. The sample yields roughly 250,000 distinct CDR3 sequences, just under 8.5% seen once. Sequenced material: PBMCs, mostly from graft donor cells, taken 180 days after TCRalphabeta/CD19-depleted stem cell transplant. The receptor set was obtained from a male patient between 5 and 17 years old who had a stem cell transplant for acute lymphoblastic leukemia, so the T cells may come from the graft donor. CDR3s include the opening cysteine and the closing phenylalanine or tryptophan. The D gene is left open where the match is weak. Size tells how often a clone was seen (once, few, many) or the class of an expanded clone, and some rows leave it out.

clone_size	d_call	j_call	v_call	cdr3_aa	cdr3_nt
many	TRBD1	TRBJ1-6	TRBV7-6	CASSTRQGLSPLHF	TGTGCCAGCAGCACCCGACAGGGTCTCTCACCCCTCCACTTT
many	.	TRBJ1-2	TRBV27	CASSFRTNYGYTF	TGTGCCAGCAGTTTCCGTACTAACTATGGCTACACCTTC
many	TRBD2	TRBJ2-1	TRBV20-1	CSARDPSGSHNEQFF	TGCAGTGCTAGGGATCCTAGCGGGAGCCACAATGAGCAGTTCTTC
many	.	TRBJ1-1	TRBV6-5	CASSFGNTEAFF	TGTGCCAGCAGTTTTGGGAACACTGAAGCTTTCTTT
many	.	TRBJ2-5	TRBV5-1	CASSSSALAETQYF	TGCGCCAGCAGCTCATCGGCTCTAGCAGAGACCCAGTACTTC
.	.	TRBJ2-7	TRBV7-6	CASSSITGISYEQYF	TGTGCCAGCAGCTCCATAACAGGGATCTCCTACGAGCAGTACTTC
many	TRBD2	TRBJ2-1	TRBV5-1	CASAVAGVNEQFF	TGCGCCAGCGCGGTAGCGGGAGTAAATGAGCAGTTCTTC
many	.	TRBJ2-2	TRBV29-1	CSVEVVGGPGELFF	TGCAGCGTTGAAGTAGTGGGAGGCCCCGGGGAGCTGTTTTTT
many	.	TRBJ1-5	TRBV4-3	CASSQGIYQPQHF	TGCGCCAGCAGCCAAGGGATTTATCAGCCCCAGCATTTT
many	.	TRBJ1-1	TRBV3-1	CASSLTWATYTEAFF	TGTGCCAGCAGCCTCACGTGGGCTACCTACACTGAAGCTTTCTTT
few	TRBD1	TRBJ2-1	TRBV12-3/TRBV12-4	CASSLGGQFNEQFF	TGTGCCAGCAGTTTAGGGGGACAGTTCAATGAGCAGTTCTTC
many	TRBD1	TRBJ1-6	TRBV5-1	CASSTSTGVGSPLHF	TGCGCCAGCAGCACCTCAACAGGGGTCGGCTCACCCCTCCACTTT
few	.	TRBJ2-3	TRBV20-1	CSATDQGGTDTQYF	TGCAGTGCCACGGACCAAGGGGGCACAGATACGCAGTATTTT
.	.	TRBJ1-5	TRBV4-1	CASSQGGQPQHF	TGCGCCAGCAGCCAAGGGGGTCAGCCCCAGCATTTT
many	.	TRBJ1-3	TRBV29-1	CSVGRTEGNTIYF	TGCAGCGTTGGAAGGACGGAGGGAAACACCATATATTTT
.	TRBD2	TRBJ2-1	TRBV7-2	CASSFGGGANEQFF	TGTGCCAGCAGCTTCGGCGGGGGGGCAAATGAGCAGTTCTTC
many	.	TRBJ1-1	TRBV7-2	CASSLVPGLNTEAFF	TGTGCCAGCAGCTTAGTCCCAGGTCTGAACACTGAAGCTTTCTTT